Listed below are T cell receptor beta chains from one sample, sequenced in a study of shared clonotypes between healthy human individuals. Sequenced by immunoSEQ multiplex PCR; TCRdb stores in-frame clones only, minus some. The sample lists approximately 2.5 million clones, under 95% seen once, with around 0.4% in the top ten. Sequenced: naive CD4+ T cells from PBMCs. Every receptor here comes from a man between 18 and 29 years old in good health. Some clones in this sample may be carry-over from other donors' samples. CDR3s include the opening cysteine and the closing phenylalanine or tryptophan. Fields, in order: D gene, J gene, V gene, clone size, CDR3 protein, CDR3 DNA. D genes are given only for firm matches. Rows give clone size only sometimes, using once, few, many, or a class for an expanded clone.

>.|TRBJ1-1|TRBV18|once
CASSPGRALGTEAFF
TGTGCCAGCTCACCGGGGCGCGCTCTGGGCACTGAAGCTTTCTTT
>.|TRBJ2-5|TRBV21-1|.
CASLKRAAGEETQYF
TGTGCCAGCTTAAAAAGGGCTGCGGGCGAAGAGACCCAGTACTTC
>.|TRBJ2-5|TRBV5-1|.
CASSSRTHGEETQYF
TGCGCCAGCAGCTCAAGGACCCATGGGGAAGAGACCCAGTACTTC
>.|TRBJ1-1|TRBV23-1|few
CASGGGSNTEAFF
TGCGCCAGCGGCGGGGGCTCAAACACTGAAGCTTTCTTT
>.|TRBJ2-2|TRBV29-1|.
CSVVTMYTGELFF
TGCAGCGTTGTTACTATGTACACCGGGGAGCTGTTTTTT
>.|TRBJ1-5|TRBV25-1|.
CASSEGTGNQPQHF
TGTGCCAGCAGTGAGGGGACGGGCAATCAGCCCCAGCATTTT
>.|TRBJ2-7|TRBV5-6|.
CASSARGHFSYEQYF
TGTGCCAGCAGCGCGAGGGGCCACTTCTCCTACGAGCAGTACTTC
>TRBD1|TRBJ1-5|TRBV19|.
CASSIGGQSLPAHF
TGTGCCAGTAGTATAGGGGGACAGTCCCTCCCCGCGCATTTT
>TRBD2|TRBJ2-5|TRBV9|.
CASSVVGSGSETQYF
TGTGCCAGCAGCGTAGTTGGTAGCGGGAGCGAGACCCAGTACTTC
>.|TRBJ1-6|TRBV25-1|.
CASRPGLRPHSPLHF
TGTGCCAGCAGGCCTGGTTTACGGCCTCATTCACCCCTCCACTTT
>.|TRBJ1-5|TRBV7-9|.
CASTLDSGGNQPQHF
TGTGCCAGCACCCTCGACAGTGGCGGGAATCAGCCCCAGCATTTT
>.|TRBJ1-4|TRBV5-1|.
CASSLGQTSTNEKLFF
TGCGCCAGCAGCTTAGGACAGACCTCTACTAATGAAAAACTGTTTTTT
>.|TRBJ1-3|TRBV5-5|.
CASSTWDGSGNTIYF
TGTGCCAGCAGCACGTGGGACGGCTCTGGAAACACCATATATTTT
>.|TRBJ1-1|TRBV6-6|.
CASSSWATEAFF
TGTGCCAGCAGCTCATGGGCCACTGAAGCTTTCTTT
>.|TRBJ2-3|TRBV10-3|once
CAISDPGHKTDTQYF
TGTGCCATCAGTGACCCCGGTCATAAAACAGATACGCAGTATTTT
>.|TRBJ1-4|TRBV9|.
CASSPRPNEKLFF
TGTGCCAGCAGCCCCCGGCCCAATGAAAAACTGTTTTTT
>.|TRBJ2-7|TRBV30|.
CAWTLKGWEQYF
TGTGCCTGGACCTTAAAGGGGTGGGAGCAGTACTTC
>.|TRBJ2-7|TRBV6-6|.
CASSLLQYEQYF
TGTGCCAGCAGTTTGTTGCAGTACGAGCAGTACTTC
>.|TRBJ2-1|TRBV7-8|.
CASSPLSDEQFF
TGTGCCAGCAGCCCATTATCAGATGAGCAGTTCTTC
>TRBD1|TRBJ2-7|TRBV7-2|.
CASSLVGQASGQYF
TGTGCCAGCAGCTTAGTGGGACAGGCAAGTGGGCAGTACTTC
>.|TRBJ2-7|TRBV11-2|.
CASSLETPGDEQYF
TGTGCCAGCAGCTTAGAGACCCCTGGGGACGAGCAGTACTTC
>TRBD1|TRBJ1-1|TRBV18|once
CASSNLPGGETEAFF
TGTGCCAGCTCAAATCTGCCAGGGGGCGAAACTGAAGCTTTCTTT